The count of the clone carrying this T cell receptor (beta chain) is one. The sample originates from a study of blood T cell repertoires in COVID-19. This CDR3 has 14 amino acids. V was trimmed by 4 bases and J by 1 base, leaving 10 bases between them. Germline V gene data show CDR1 as MNHEY and CDR2 as SVGAGI. The method was immunoSEQ multiplex PCR; TCRdb's version includes in-frame clones alone and lacks a portion of them. The sample carries about 270,000 clones, about nine tenths recorded once. J is TRBJ1-2 and V is TRBV6-5; tentatively, D is TRBD1 (5 bases). This clonotype originated in a woman aged 55 to 70 who had recovered from COVID-19. Material for sequencing was peripheral blood. The CDR3, as DNA: TGTGCCAGCAGTTCATCGGGACTTAACTATGGCTACACCTTC. It codes for CASSSSGLNYGYTF.